Listed below are T cell receptor beta chains from one sample, sequenced in a study of blood T cell repertoires in COVID-19. Assay used: immunoSEQ multiplex PCR; TCRdb lists only in-frame clones, some missing. The sample has around 450,000 clones; roughly 90% are singletons. Sample: PBMCs or T cells enriched from blood (not recorded which). The receptors were gathered from a woman aged 18-29 years who had recovered from COVID-19. Both conserved end residues are part of each CDR3. The D gene is left open where the match is weak. Expanded clones are given a class, and other clones once, few, many or no size at all.

>-|TRBV5-5|TRBJ2-7|-
CASSGEADEQYF
TGTGCCAGCAGCGGGGAGGCGGACGAGCAGTACTTC
>-|TRBV18|TRBJ1-1|-
CASSPPRGGGTEAFF
TGTGCCAGCTCACCACCTAGGGGGGGTGGCACTGAAGCTTTCTTT
>TRBD1|TRBV24-1|TRBJ1-2|-
CATSDSRGPSGYTF
TGTGCCACCAGTGATTCAAGGGGGCCATCTGGCTACACCTTC
>TRBD2|TRBV7-2|TRBJ2-2|-
CASSLGLANTGELFF
TGTGCCAGCAGCCTGGGACTAGCCAACACCGGGGAGCTGTTTTTT
>-|TRBV7-2|TRBJ1-6|-
CASSLALGQGTSPLHF
TGTGCCAGCAGCTTAGCGCTTGGGCAGGGGACTTCACCCCTCCACTTT
>TRBD1|TRBV5-1|TRBJ2-7|-
CASSLLQGAHYEQYF
TGCGCCAGCAGCCTTCTCCAGGGGGCTCACTACGAGCAGTACTTC
>-|TRBV12-3/TRBV12-4|TRBJ2-1|-
CASKTASYNEQFF
TGTGCCAGCAAGACAGCTTCCTACAATGAGCAGTTCTTC
>TRBD1|TRBV6-4|TRBJ1-2|once
CASSPVGQGYGYTF
TGTGCCAGCAGTCCCGTGGGACAGGGCTATGGCTACACCTTC
>-|TRBV19|TRBJ1-6|-
CASSILGIDYNSPLHF
TGTGCCAGTAGTATATTGGGCATCGACTATAATTCACCCCTCCACTTT
>TRBD1|TRBV2|TRBJ2-5|-
CASSAIDRVETQYF
TGTGCCAGCAGTGCAATAGACAGGGTAGAGACCCAGTACTTC
>TRBD2|TRBV5-1|TRBJ2-3|-
CASGLGTSGADTQYF
TGCGCCAGCGGGCTTGGGACTAGCGGGGCAGATACGCAGTATTTT
>TRBD1|TRBV19|TRBJ1-1|-
CASLDRDIGSTEAFF
TGTGCCAGTCTAGACAGGGATATTGGCAGCACTGAAGCTTTCTTT
>-|TRBV18|TRBJ1-1|-
CASSPVYQENTEAFF
TGTGCCAGCTCACCGGTTTATCAGGAGAACACTGAAGCTTTCTTT
>-|TRBV2|TRBJ1-2|-
CASSPQIYGYTF
TGTGCCAGCAGTCCACAGATTTATGGCTACACCTTC
>TRBD1|TRBV6-1|TRBJ1-5|-
CASSANVVRGRYSNQPQHF
TGTGCCAGCAGTGCAAACGTGGTCAGGGGGAGATATAGCAATCAGCCCCAGCATTTT
>TRBD1|TRBV7-2|TRBJ1-4|-
CASSLDRATNEKLFF
TGTGCCAGCAGCCTCGACAGGGCAACTAATGAAAAACTGTTTTTT
>-|TRBV11-2|TRBJ1-2|few
CASSLDRYGYTF
TGTGCCAGCAGCTTAGATCGCTATGGCTACACCTTC
>-|TRBV29-1|TRBJ2-3|-
CSVTSGTDTQYF
TGCAGCGTTACTTCAGGAACAGATACGCAGTATTTT
>-|TRBV3-1/TRBV3-2|TRBJ1-1|-
CASSPLSMNTEAFF
TGTGCCAGCAGCCCCCTATCTATGAACACTGAAGCTTTCTTT
>-|TRBV6-5|TRBJ1-1|-
CVTGPDEAFF
TGTGTTACAGGGCCCGATGAAGCTTTCTTT
>-|TRBV28|TRBJ1-2|-
CASSPAGTTFNYGYTF
TGTGCCAGCAGTCCTGCCGGGACAACCTTCAACTATGGCTACACCTTC
>-|TRBV28|TRBJ1-3|once
CASRQAGNTIYF
TGTGCCAGCAGGCAGGCTGGAAACACCATATATTTT
>-|TRBV5-1|TRBJ2-3|-
CASSLALGTDTQYF
TGCGCCAGCAGCTTGGCCCTCGGCACAGATACGCAGTATTTT
>TRBD1|TRBV19|TRBJ1-2|-
CASTPDREEGYTF
TGTGCCAGTACTCCGGACAGGGAGGAAGGCTACACCTTC
>TRBD1|TRBV28|TRBJ1-5|-
CASSPGGAYQPQHF
TGTGCCAGCAGCCCAGGGGGCGCATATCAGCCCCAGCATTTT
>-|TRBV5-6|TRBJ1-3|once
CASSLSGASGNTIYF
TGTGCCAGCAGCCTGTCTGGAGCTTCTGGAAACACCATATATTTT
>-|TRBV15|TRBJ2-1|-
CATSREWGLIEQFF
TGTGCCACCAGCAGAGAGTGGGGCCTAATTGAGCAGTTCTTC
>-|TRBV7-8|TRBJ2-7|-
CASSLTVFAYEQYF
TGTGCCAGCAGCTTGACAGTGTTCGCCTACGAGCAGTACTTC
>TRBD2|TRBV14|TRBJ2-7|-
CASSLFAGGAYEQYF
TGTGCCAGCAGCTTGTTCGCGGGGGGGGCCTACGAGCAGTACTTC
>TRBD1|TRBV19|TRBJ1-1|-
CASGTAPNTEAFF
TGTGCCAGCGGGACAGCACCTAACACTGAAGCTTTCTTT
>-|TRBV24-1|TRBJ2-2|-
CATSAGDTGELFF
TGTGCCACCAGTGCAGGGGACACCGGGGAGCTGTTTTTT
>-|TRBV7-2|TRBJ1-4|-
CASRMGASNEKLFF
TGTGCCAGCAGGATGGGGGCCTCTAATGAAAAACTGTTTTTT
>-|TRBV7-2|TRBJ1-1|-
CASSLTGTHMNTEAFF
TGTGCCAGCAGCTTGACAGGTACTCACATGAACACTGAAGCTTTCTTT
>TRBD1|TRBV2|TRBJ1-6|-
CASTRTGISSPLHF
TGTGCCAGCACCAGGACAGGGATTAGCTCACCCCTCCACTTT
>-|TRBV18|TRBJ1-1|-
CASSPVPGNFEAFF
TGTGCCAGCTCACCAGTCCCAGGGAATTTCGAAGCTTTCTTT
>-|TRBV6-5|TRBJ1-2|-
CASTKEEGGFKGYTF
TGTGCCAGCACCAAGGAGGAAGGGGGATTCAAAGGCTACACCTTC
>TRBD2|TRBV5-4|TRBJ2-3|-
CASSFGLAGGPDTQYF
TGTGCCAGCAGCTTCGGACTAGCGGGGGGGCCAGATACGCAGTATTTT
>-|TRBV19|TRBJ2-6|-
CASHLARGGANVLTF
TGTGCCTCACACCTCGCCAGAGGCGGGGCCAACGTCCTGACTTTC
>TRBD1|TRBV27|TRBJ1-5|-
CASTPPSGGGQSNQPQHF
TGTGCCAGCACTCCTCCCTCCGGGGGGGGACAGTCAAATCAGCCCCAGCATTTT
>TRBD1|TRBV5-1|TRBJ2-7|-
CASRYQGAPEQYF
TGCGCCAGCAGATATCAGGGGGCACCCGAGCAGTACTTC
>-|TRBV7-8|TRBJ2-7|-
CASSPVRMSSYEQYF
TGTGCCAGCAGCCCCGTTAGAATGAGCTCCTACGAGCAGTACTTC
>TRBD1|TRBV7-6|TRBJ1-2|-
CASSLLGGTGDGYTF
TGTGCCAGCAGCTTGTTGGGAGGGACAGGGGATGGCTACACCTTC